The 10 T cell receptor beta chains below were found in one sample sequenced in a study of graft-versus-host responses after intestinal transplantation (dated by TCRdb to the early 2020s). The sample's time point label, decoded: cells obtained before transplantation from donor or recipient. The library was made by the immunoSEQ multiplex PCR assay. Entries here come from immuneACCESS through TCRdb and include only in-frame sequences with V and J called. Some clones fail to appear in such tables; in the studies checked, an unresolved V gene covers under half of the shortfall, and the cause of the remainder is unknown. The sample profile shows 80,000 to 95,000 clones; around 90% of them were found once. The top ten clones comprise around 5.8% of the sample. Which antigens these TCRs recognize remains unknown. Sequences were derived from unstimulated CD8+ T cells sorted from spleen or lymph node cells, sampled before intestinal transplant. The source of these receptors is a human donor who received an intestinal transplant.

The chain combines TRBV28 with TRBJ1-2; no clear D gene. Germline V lookup: CDR1 MDHEN, CDR2 SYDVKM. V was shortened by 5 bases and J by 2 bases, with 18 bases between the two germline ends. This CDR3 comprises 16 residues. The CDR3 nucleotides read TGTGCCAGCAGTAGTTTCGCAGTAAGCTGGAACTATGGCTACACCTTC. Its protein product is CASSSFAVSWNYGYTF.

J is TRBJ1-6 and V is TRBV9, with D unresolved. V was cut by 3 bases and J by 4 bases, with 8 bases left in between. CDR3 length: 14 amino acids. Germline values: CDR1 SGDLS, CDR2 YYNGEE. Here the CDR3 reads CASSETAYNSPLHF. CDR3 DNA sequence: TGTGCCAGCAGCGAGACGGCATATAATTCACCCCTCCACTTT.

The CDR3 here is CASSQLAGTNNEQFF. In DNA, the CDR3 is TGTGCCAGTAGTCAACTAGCGGGGACAAACAATGAGCAGTTCTTC. The chain uses TRBV19 and TRBJ2-1; TRBD2 agrees at 10 bases. J was trimmed by 5 bases and V by 5 bases; bases with no gene match: 6. The CDR3 consists of 15 residues. Germline loops: CDR1 LNHDA, CDR2 SQIVND (reference sequence). The entire variable domain, with the rest obtained from reference TRBV19 and TRBJ2-1, is as follows: DGGITQSPKYLFRKEGQNVTLSCEQNLNHDAMYWYRQDPGQGLRLIYYSQIVNDFQKGDIAEGYSVSREKKESFPLTVTSAQKNPTAFYLCASSQLAGTNNEQFFGPGTRLTVL.

On this clone itself: Distinct nucleotide sequences in the sample also encode this CDR3. The rearrangement links TRBV4-1 to TRBJ2-7; D is unresolved. V was shortened by 1 base and J by 3 bases, with 4 bases between the two germline ends. The CDR3 consists of 12 residues. Per the germline V gene, CDR1 is MGHRA and CDR2 is YSYEKL. In DNA, the CDR3 is TGCGCCAGCAGCCAAGCCGGCTACGAGCAGTACTTC. Encoded protein: CASSQAGYEQYF.

The rearrangement links TRBV28 to TRBJ2-1; D is possibly TRBD1 (5 bases). Germline values: CDR1 MDHEN, CDR2 SYDVKM. The length of the CDR3 is 15 residues. V was shortened by 3 bases and J by 4 bases, with 13 bases between the two germline ends. The CDR3 region is CASSFQGKRYNEQFF. CDR3 in DNA: TGTGCCAGCAGTTTCCAGGGAAAAAGGTACAATGAGCAGTTCTTC. The whole variable domain, remainder taken from reference TRBV28 and TRBJ2-1, is DVKVTQSSRYLVKRTGEKVFLECVQDMDHENMFWYRQDPGLGLRLIYFSYDVKMKEKGDIPEGYSVSREKKERFSLILESASTNQTSMYLCASSFQGKRYNEQFFGPGTRLTVL.

The V call is TRBV5-1, the J call TRBJ1-2; D possibly corresponds to TRBD1 (6 bases). The CDR3 has 17 residues. CDR1 and CDR2 from the germline V gene are SGHRS and YFSETQ. Trimming left V 2 bases short and J 0 bases short, with 17 bases between. The CDR3 sequence: CASSFGRGWRANYGYTF. CDR3 nucleotide sequence: TGCGCCAGCAGCTTTGGCAGGGGCTGGAGGGCTAACTATGGCTACACCTTC.

This chain uses TRBV5-6 with TRBJ2-1, with 8 bases matching TRBD2. The CDR3 has 12 residues. Germline V lookup: CDR1 SGHDT, CDR2 YYEEEE. The V segment lost 4 bases and the J segment 6 bases; nucleotides outside the gene matches: 0. In DNA form, the CDR3 reads TGTGCCAGCAGCAGCGGGAGCAATGAGCAGTTCTTC. Protein sequence: CASSSGSNEQFF.

To note about this clone: The same CDR3 arises from other DNA sequences in this sample as well. This sequence joins TRBV7-6 and TRBJ2-3; TRBD1 or TRBD2 may be the D gene (5 bases each). V lost 0 bases and J 1 base, leaving 5 bases between the germline ends. Germline V gene data show CDR1 as SGHVS and CDR2 as FNYEAQ. This CDR3 has 14 amino acids. DNA of the CDR3: TGTGCCAGCAGCTTAGCGGGGGGCACAGATACGCAGTATTTT. This codes for CASSLAGGTDTQYF.

CDR3 amino acids: CASRRLTLNEQFF. CDR3 bases: TGTGCCAGCAGGAGGCTTACGCTCAATGAGCAGTTCTTC. The chain carries TRBV28 and TRBJ2-1; D unresolved. Germline CDR1 is MDHEN and CDR2 is SYDVKM. The CDR3 covers 13 residues. V lost 6 bases and J lost 6, with 12 bases in between.

This chain uses TRBV11-2 with TRBJ2-5, with a weak D call TRBD2 (6 bases). CDR3 length: 16 residues. The ends were cut back, 1 base at V and 0 bases at J, with 12 bases in the middle. From germline, CDR1 is SGHAT and CDR2 FQNNGV. In DNA form, the CDR3 reads TGTGCCAGCAGCTTAGTTCCCGCTAGCGACCAAGAGACCCAGTACTTC. Residues: CASSLVPASDQETQYF.